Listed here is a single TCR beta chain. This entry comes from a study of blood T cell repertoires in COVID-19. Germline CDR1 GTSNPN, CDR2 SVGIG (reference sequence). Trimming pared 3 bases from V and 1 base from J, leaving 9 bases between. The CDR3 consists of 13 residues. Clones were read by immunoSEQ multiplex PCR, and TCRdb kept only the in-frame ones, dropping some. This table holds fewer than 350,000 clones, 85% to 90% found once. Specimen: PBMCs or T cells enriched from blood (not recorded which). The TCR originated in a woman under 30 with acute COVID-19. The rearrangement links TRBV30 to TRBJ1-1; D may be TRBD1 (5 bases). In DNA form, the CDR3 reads TGTGCCTGGAGAAAAACAGGGAACACTGAAGCTTTCTTT. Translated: CAWRKTGNTEAFF.